Many counts were recorded for the clone carrying this T cell receptor beta chain. Antigen specificity is unknown. The CDR3 extends over 14 amino acids. Germline V gene data show CDR1 as MNHEY and CDR2 as SMNVEV (reference sequence). The V end was cut by 3 bases, the J end by 4 bases, with 13 bases between. Amplification of TCR beta CDR3 regions was performed using RNA transcripts as template. Primed by the HTBI set, a first-round RT-PCR was run on the TCR CDR3. Via MiXCR, TCRdb re-called the multiplex PCR reads, giving one row per CDR3 protein. The sample yields over 200,000 distinct CDR3 sequences, under 20% seen once. This specimen comes from a study of T cells in Graves' hyperthyroidism and ophthalmopathy. The authors deemed Graves' hyperthyroidism stable absent ophthalmopathy progression within 18 months. Hyperthyroidism patients were newly diagnosed, had disease duration under 2 months, and were aged 18 to 65 years.

Study-wide results and limits: In the blood, most expanded thyroid clonotypes above 0.001 appeared as well.

The chain couples TRBV27 to TRBJ2-7; D might be TRBD1 (5 bases). Material for sequencing was blood. The sequence derives from a middle-aged man with Graves' hyperthyroidism. This CDR3 reads CASSFGPQGYEQYF. For the CDR3, the DNA is TGTGCCAGCAGTTTCGGTCCCCAGGGTTACGAGCAGTACTTC.